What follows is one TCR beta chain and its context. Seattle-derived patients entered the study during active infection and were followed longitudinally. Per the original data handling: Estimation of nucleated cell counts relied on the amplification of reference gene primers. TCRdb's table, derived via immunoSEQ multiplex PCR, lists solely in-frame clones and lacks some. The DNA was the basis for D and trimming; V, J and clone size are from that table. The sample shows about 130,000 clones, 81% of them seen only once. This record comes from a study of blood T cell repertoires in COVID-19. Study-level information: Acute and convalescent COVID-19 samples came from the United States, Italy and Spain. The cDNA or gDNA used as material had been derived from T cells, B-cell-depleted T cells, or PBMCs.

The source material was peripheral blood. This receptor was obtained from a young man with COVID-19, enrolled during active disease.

This CDR3 reads CASSLEGLGTGELFF. The CDR3 nucleotides are TGCGCCAGCAGCTTGGAGGGGCTGGGGACCGGGGAGCTGTTTTTT. The genes are TRBV5-1 and TRBJ2-2; perhaps TRBD1 as D (5 bases). Germline-derived CDR1 and CDR2 are SGHRS and YFSETQ. The ends were cut back, 0 bases at V and 5 bases at J, with 11 bases in the middle. This CDR3 has 15 residues.